The 30 T cell receptor beta chains given below trace back to one sample, sequenced in a study of CD8 T cells in Susac syndrome. A quantity of about 0.5 to 1 ug RNA underwent reverse transcription using random hexamers. MiXCR was run by TCRdb on the immunoSEQ multiplex PCR reads, yielding one entry per CDR3 protein. The sample holds 160,000 or so distinct CDR3 sequences, around 94% seen once. Sequencing input: CD4+ T cells from PBMCs. These receptors were obtained from a human donor with multiple sclerosis.

Only one count was recorded for this clonotype. The V gene is TRBV6-1, the J gene TRBJ1-5; the match to TRBD1 covers 8 bases. This CDR3 spans 18 amino acids. J gave up 9 bases and V 3 bases, and 19 bases lay outside the gene matches. Looked up from germline, CDR1 is MNHNS and CDR2 is SASEGT. CDR3 sequence reads: CASSDWTGFEGSRPPQHF. The CDR3, as DNA: TGTGCCAGCAGTGATTGGACAGGGTTTGAAGGTTCTCGTCCGCCCCAGCATTTT.

This clonotype was detected only once. The V and J genes are TRBV18 and TRBJ2-2; D is perhaps TRBD2 (6 bases). CDR3 length equals 15 residues. Germline V gene lookup returns CDR1 KGHSH and CDR2 LQKENI. Trimming pared 5 bases from V and 0 bases from J, leaving 10 bases between. CDR3 bases: TGTGCCAGCTCAGTAGCGGACGCGAACACCGGGGAGCTGTTTTTT. Translation: CASSVADANTGELFF.

The rearrangement joins TRBV2 to TRBJ2-5, with 7 bases aligning to TRBD2. The V gene end was trimmed by 8 bases and the J gene end by 2 bases; junction bases not matched to a gene: 5. CDR1 and CDR2 (germline): SNHLY, FYNNEI. This CDR3 is 13 amino acids long. The DNA of the CDR3 is TGTGCCAGCGGGCTAGCGGATCAAGAGACCCAGTACTTC. Translated, it gives CASGLADQETQYF.

This chain joins TRBV29-1 and TRBJ2-7, with TRBD2 identical over 7 bases. Germline assignment: CDR1 SQVTM and CDR2 ANQGSEA. The CDR3 is 13 amino acids. J was trimmed by 0 bases and V by 5 bases; bases with no gene match: 4. CDR3 nucleotides: TGCAGCGTTACGGGAGGCCTCTCCTACGAGCAGTACTTC. Protein: CSVTGGLSYEQYF.

J is TRBJ2-2 and V is TRBV29-1; 7 bases are shared with TRBD2. CDR1 is SQVTM, CDR2 ANQGSEA, per germline. The CDR3 spans 14 residues. Trimming cost V 2 bases and J 5 bases; bases outside gene matches: 5. This CDR3 is CSVESGVGTGELFF. The CDR3 DNA is TGCAGCGTTGAAAGCGGGGTTGGTACCGGGGAGCTGTTTTTT.

The V gene is TRBV18, the J gene TRBJ2-2; D is perhaps TRBD2 (5 bases). The V end was cut by 8 bases, the J end by 6 bases, with 13 bases between. The germline CDR1 and CDR2 sequences are KGHSH and LQKENI. The CDR3 is made up of 13 amino acids. CDR3 in DNA: TGTGCCAGCGGGGAGTCTGTGGCCGGGGAGCTGTTTTTT. It encodes CASGESVAGELFF.

This chain links TRBV29-1 with TRBJ2-1; the match to TRBD2 covers 8 bases. V lost 5 bases to trimming and J lost 2 bases; unmatched junction nucleotides: 8. CDR1 and CDR2 from the germline V gene are SQVTM and ANQGSEA. The CDR3 runs 15 residues. CDR3 bases: TGCAGCGTTACCAGCGGGAGTTCCGCCTACAATGAGCAGTTCTTC. Its protein is CSVTSGSSAYNEQFF.

The V gene is TRBV5-1, the J gene TRBJ1-1; possibly TRBD1 for D (6 bases). The length of the CDR3 is 14 residues. Germline V CDR1 and CDR2: SGHRS, YFSETQ. V shed 3 bases and J shed 5 bases, with 14 bases lying between them. The CDR3 sequence is CASSSQGSGTEAFF. For the CDR3, the DNA is TGCGCCAGCAGCTCGCAGGGGTCAGGAACTGAAGCTTTCTTT.

This clonotype was seen only once. The chain joins TRBV7-9 to TRBJ2-5; D may be TRBD1 (5 bases). The CDR3 is 14 residues long. The germline gives CDR1 SEHNR, CDR2 FQNEAQ (reference sequence). Trimming removed 2 bases at V and 5 bases at J, with 12 bases between. CDR3 sequence reads: CASSLRQSRETQYF. The CDR3 DNA is TGTGCCAGCAGCTTAAGACAGTCTCGGGAGACCCAGTACTTC.

The chain is built from TRBV27 and TRBJ1-2; tentatively, D is TRBD1 (5 bases). V was cut by 7 bases and J by 5 bases, with 26 bases left in between. This CDR3 is built from 17 residues. Germline-derived CDR1 and CDR2 are MNHEY and SMNVEV (reference sequence). CDR3 DNA: TGTGCCAGCAAACCTTCCGGCCAGGCAGGGTGGGATTATGGCTACACCTTC. This gives the protein CASKPSGQAGWDYGYTF.

V is TRBV30 and J is TRBJ2-2; possibly TRBD2 for D (5 bases). V shed 2 bases and J shed 2 bases, with 12 bases lying between them. The CDR3 has 15 amino acids. Looked up from germline, CDR1 is GTSNPN and CDR2 is SVGIG (reference sequence). CDR3 sequence reads: CAWSSLTGNTGELFF. The CDR3 DNA reads as TGTGCCTGGAGTTCCTTGACGGGAAACACCGGGGAGCTGTTTTTT.

This clonotype was seen only once. This chain links TRBV18 with TRBJ2-1; D is uncertain. Trimming removed 2 bases at V and 8 bases at J, with 7 bases between. The CDR3 runs to 12 residues. Germline loops: CDR1 KGHSH, CDR2 LQKENI. In DNA form, the CDR3 reads TGTGCCAGCTCACCAAGGGAAGATGAGCAGTTCTTC. Translated, it gives CASSPREDEQFF.

The chain is built from TRBV14 and TRBJ2-1; D unresolved. V shed 0 bases and J shed 2 bases, with 11 bases lying between them. Germline V gene data show CDR1 as SGHDN and CDR2 as FVKESK. CDR3 length equals 16 residues. The CDR3 loop reads CASSQEPHSTYNEQFF. The CDR3 region has the DNA TGTGCCAGCAGCCAAGAGCCCCATTCAACCTACAATGAGCAGTTCTTC.

The rearrangement uses TRBV29-1 and TRBJ1-4; TRBD1 might be the D (5 bases). The V gene's germline CDR1 is SQVTM and CDR2 ANQGSEA. V shed 7 bases and J shed 4 bases, with 13 bases lying between them. This CDR3 region has 13 residues. CDR3 amino acids: CSAGLNLNEKLFF. The CDR3 bases are TGCAGCGCGGGACTGAACCTTAATGAAAAACTGTTTTTT.

The chain joins TRBV6-2 or TRBV6-3 to TRBJ1-5, with D hard to call. Germline V gene lookup returns CDR1 MNHEY and CDR2 SVGEGT. Trimming stripped 8 bases from V and 4 bases from J, with 12 bases between. This CDR3 spans 13 amino acids. As DNA, the CDR3 is TGTGCCAGCGTCGAGGGCGGGAATCAGCCCCAGCATTTT. Its translation: CASVEGGNQPQHF.

The chain couples TRBV6-5 to TRBJ2-5; D gene unclear. The CDR3 is 13 residues long. The V end lost 2 bases, the J end lost 4 bases, and 8 bases lay between the germline ends. Per germline, CDR1 MNHEY and CDR2 SVGAGI. The CDR3 region is CASSYQASETQYF. In nucleotides, the CDR3 is TGTGCCAGCAGTTACCAAGCGTCAGAGACCCAGTACTTC.

This sequence joins TRBV19 and TRBJ2-1; 9 nucleotides align to TRBD2. This CDR3 is 18 amino acids long. Losses at the gene ends were 4 bases for V and 10 bases for J; bases not matched to a gene: 20. Per the germline V gene, CDR1 is LNHDA and CDR2 is SQIVND (reference sequence). CDR3 DNA: TGTGCCAGTAGTAGGCCTAGCGGGACCCACTCCCTGGCGCGCGAGCAGTTCTTC. It specifies CASSRPSGTHSLAREQFF.

The rearrangement links TRBV5-1 to TRBJ2-1; perhaps D is TRBD1 or TRBD2 (5 bases each). V dropped 0 bases and J dropped 0 bases, with 13 bases sitting between them. The CDR3 is 17 residues long. Germline V gives CDR1 SGHRS, CDR2 YFSETQ. The CDR3 nucleotides read TGCGCCAGCAGCTTGGAGCCCGGGGCCGCCTCCTACAATGAGCAGTTCTTC. It codes for CASSLEPGAASYNEQFF.

The V gene is TRBV20-1, the J gene TRBJ1-3; TRBD1 aligns across 8 bases. Germline V gene sequence: CDR1 DFQATT, CDR2 SNEGSKA (reference sequence). The CDR3 is 14 amino acids. V trimming: 3 bases; J trimming: 2 bases; junction bases outside the gene matches: 3. The CDR3 nucleotides read TGCAGTGCTAGGAGGGGACAGGCTGGAAACACCATATATTTT. Encoded protein: CSARRGQAGNTIYF.

The chain has TRBV3-1 and TRBJ2-2; maybe TRBD2 (5 bases). The length of the CDR3 is 16 residues. Per germline, CDR1 LGHDT and CDR2 YNNKEL (reference sequence). V was cut by 0 bases and J by 6 bases, with 14 bases left in between. The DNA for the CDR3 is TGTGCCAGCAGCCAAGATTTGCGGGCTGAATCCGGGGAGCTGTTTTTT. It yields the protein CASSQDLRAESGELFF. The full variable domain, rest sourced from reference TRBV3-1 and TRBJ2-2, is DTAVSQTPKYLVTQMGNDKSIKCEQNLGHDTMYWYKQDSKKFLKIMFSYNNKELIINETVPNRFSPKSPDKAHLNLHINSLELGDSAVYFCASSQDLRAESGELFFGEGSRLTVL.

In this sample, this clonotype turned up once. V usage is TRBV5-4 and J usage is TRBJ1-2; the D is unclear. The V end was cut by 4 bases, the J end by 0 bases, with 16 bases between. Germline values: CDR1 SGHNT, CDR2 YYREEE (reference sequence). The CDR3 extends over 16 amino acids. CDR3 sequence: CASSLPGSPANYGYTF. In DNA form, the CDR3 reads TGTGCCAGCAGCCTCCCCGGGTCACCGGCTAACTATGGCTACACCTTC.

The chain combines TRBV5-4 with TRBJ1-2; no reliable D call. CDR1 is SGHNT, CDR2 YYREEE, per germline (reference sequence). The V gene lost 4 bases and the J gene lost 0 bases, with 13 bases spanning the gap. The CDR3 contains 15 residues. CDR3 amino acids: CASSPLDRSNYGYTF. The CDR3, as DNA: TGTGCCAGCAGCCCCCTCGATAGGTCTAACTATGGCTACACCTTC.

The chain has TRBV18 and TRBJ2-1; perhaps TRBD1 as D (5 bases). CDR1 and CDR2 (germline): KGHSH, LQKENI. The CDR3 loop spans 17 amino acids. V was clipped by 0 bases and J by 4 bases, with 16 bases between them. CDR3 bases: TGTGCCAGCTCACCACCGCAGGGAACACCAAATTACAATGAGCAGTTCTTC. Its protein product is CASSPPQGTPNYNEQFF.

The chain uses TRBV15 and TRBJ2-1; TRBD2 aligns across 8 bases. In germline, CDR1 is LNHNV, CDR2 YYDKDF (reference sequence). The CDR3 has 20 amino acids. The V gene end was trimmed by 0 bases and the J gene end by 0 bases; junction bases not matched to a gene: 13. Here the CDR3 reads CATSRDLRGSGSGSYNEQFF. In DNA, the CDR3 is TGTGCCACCAGCAGAGATCTAAGGGGAAGCGGGAGCGGCTCCTACAATGAGCAGTTCTTC.

The rearrangement joins TRBV12-3 or TRBV12-4 to TRBJ2-2; TRBD2 matches at 9 bases. This CDR3 contains 16 residues. The ends lost 7 bases at V and 1 base at J; junction bases unmatched: 7. CDR3 coding DNA: TGTGCCAGCACTATTCCGACTAGCGGGAACACCGGGGAGCTGTTTTTT. This translates into CASTIPTSGNTGELFF.

This sequence joins TRBV12-3 or TRBV12-4 and TRBJ1-5; D is uncertain. CDR3 length: 15 amino acids. Trimming cost V 2 bases and J 5 bases, with 13 bases left between them. The CDR3 coding sequence is TGTGCCAGCAGTTTATCGGGGAGGGATGATCAGCCCCAGCATTTT. This sequence encodes CASSLSGRDDQPQHF.

The chain carries TRBV21-1 and TRBJ2-4; the table's D call TRBD1 went unverified against the DNA. TRBV21-1 is classified as a pseudogene. The CDR3 has 16 residues. CDR3 coding DNA: TGTGCCAGCAGCGGTCGGACAGGGAGCTCCAAAAACATTCAGTACTTC. Protein product: CASSGRTGSSKNIQYF.

The chain uses TRBV6-5 and TRBJ1-3; no definite D call. Per the germline V gene, CDR1 is MNHEY and CDR2 is SVGAGI. V dropped 5 bases and J dropped 1 base, with 9 bases sitting between them. This CDR3 has 14 amino acids. CDR3: CASSPGYSGNTIYF. CDR3 DNA sequence: TGTGCCAGCAGTCCCGGCTATTCTGGAAACACCATATATTTT.

V usage is TRBV29-1 and J usage is TRBJ1-1; 7 bases are shared with TRBD1. The germline V gene encodes CDR1 SQVTM and CDR2 ANQGSEA. The CDR3 loop spans 14 amino acids. Unmatched junction bases numbered 11, after V lost 8 bases and J lost 2 bases. CDR3: CSSTGARGNTEAFF. The CDR3 coding sequence is TGCAGCTCCACAGGGGCGCGTGGCAACACTGAAGCTTTCTTT.

This rearrangement joins TRBV27 to TRBJ1-1; no firm D call. Germline loops: CDR1 MNHEY, CDR2 SMNVEV (reference sequence). V shed 4 bases and J shed 8 bases, with 8 bases lying between them. The CDR3 is made up of 11 amino acids. CDR3 loop: CASSSAGEAFF. Here the CDR3 DNA reads TGTGCCAGCAGTTCCGCGGGAGAAGCTTTCTTT.